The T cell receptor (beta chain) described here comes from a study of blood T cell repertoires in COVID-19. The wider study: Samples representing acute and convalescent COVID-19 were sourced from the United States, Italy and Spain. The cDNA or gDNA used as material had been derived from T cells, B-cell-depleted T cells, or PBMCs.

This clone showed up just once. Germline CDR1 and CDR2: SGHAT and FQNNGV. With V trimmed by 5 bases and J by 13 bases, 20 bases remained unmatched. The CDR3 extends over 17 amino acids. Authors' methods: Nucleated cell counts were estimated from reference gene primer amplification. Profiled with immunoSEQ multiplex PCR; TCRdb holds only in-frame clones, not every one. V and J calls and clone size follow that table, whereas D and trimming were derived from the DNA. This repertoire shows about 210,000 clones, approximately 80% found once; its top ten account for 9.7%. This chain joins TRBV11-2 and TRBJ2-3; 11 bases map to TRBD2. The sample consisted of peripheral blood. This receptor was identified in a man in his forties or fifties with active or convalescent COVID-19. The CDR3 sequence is CASSPGPTSGTPSREYF. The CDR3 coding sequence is TGTGCCAGCAGCCCAGGTCCGACTAGCGGGACTCCCAGTAGGGAGTATTTT.